The 9 T cell receptor beta chains listed next were all sequenced from one sample in a study of blood T cell repertoires in COVID-19. Some clones are missing from TCRdb's copy, which holds only in-frame ones; the method was immunoSEQ multiplex PCR. The table includes about 170,000 clones, 85% to 95% detected once. Sequencing used peripheral blood. The receptors shown here come from a woman aged 45 to 65 with acute or convalescent COVID-19.

J is TRBJ2-5 and V is TRBV14; TRBD2 is a possible D gene (5 bases). The CDR3 is made up of 18 amino acids. Germline V CDR1 and CDR2: SGHDN, FVKESK. Trimming cost V 1 base and J 2 bases, with 20 bases left between them. The CDR3 sequence: CASSQGIKAALSQETQYF. The CDR3 region has the DNA TGTGCCAGCAGCCAAGGGATCAAAGCGGCGCTATCTCAAGAGACCCAGTACTTC.

V gene TRBV7-3 combines with J gene TRBJ1-2, with no clear D. The CDR3 is 12 amino acids. V was pared by 3 bases and J by 5 bases, with 7 bases between. Germline assignment: CDR1 SGHTA and CDR2 FQGTGA. CDR3 loop: CASSFDGYGYTF. The CDR3 nucleotides read TGTGCCAGCAGCTTCGACGGGTATGGCTACACCTTC.

The V call is TRBV7-6, the J call TRBJ2-7; 7 bases are shared with TRBD2. Germline CDR1 reads SGHVS; CDR2 reads FNYEAQ. This CDR3 contains 14 residues. J lost 2 bases, V lost 5 bases, and 6 bases had no gene match. As DNA, the CDR3 is TGTGCCAGCAGCGTTAGCGGGTCCGCCTACGAGCAGTACTTC. It translates to CASSVSGSAYEQYF.

The chain recombines TRBV7-2 with TRBJ2-4; TRBD2 is a possible D gene (5 bases). Germline CDR1 is SGHTA and CDR2 is FQGNSA. The CDR3 sequence is 16 residues long. V shed 0 bases and J shed 1 base, with 10 bases lying between them. As DNA, the CDR3 is TGTGCCAGCAGCTTAGCCGGGAACCCCGCCAAAAACATTCAGTACTTC. Protein: CASSLAGNPAKNIQYF.

The chain has TRBV5-1 and TRBJ2-3, with 10 bases fitting TRBD2. After removal of 5 bases from V and 2 bases from J, the junction contained 8 bases not matched to a gene. Germline values: CDR1 SGHRS, CDR2 YFSETQ. The CDR3 extends over 16 amino acids. For the CDR3, the DNA is TGCGCCAGCAGTTCGGGACTAGCGTACCTCACAGATACGCAGTATTTT. Amino acids: CASSSGLAYLTDTQYF.

The rearrangement joins TRBV20-1 to TRBJ2-3; 7 nucleotides align to TRBD1. Germline assignment: CDR1 DFQATT and CDR2 SNEGSKA (reference sequence). This CDR3 has 14 amino acids. Trimming took 3 bases from V and 2 from J; bases not matched to a gene: 5. The CDR3 sequence: CSASKGANTDTQYF. DNA for the CDR3: TGCAGTGCTAGTAAGGGGGCGAACACAGATACGCAGTATTTT.

This clone occurred a few times. The chain joins TRBV24-1 to TRBJ1-2; 7 bases map to TRBD1. The CDR3 loop spans 16 amino acids. V shed 3 bases and J 7 bases; nucleotides not matched to a gene: 13. Germline V CDR1 and CDR2: KGHDR, SFDVKD. The CDR3 nucleotides read TGTGCCACCAGTGATCCCTTTGCCGGGACAGCGGGTGGCTACACCTTC. Amino acids: CATSDPFAGTAGGYTF.

The genes are TRBV30 and TRBJ1-6; weak D call: TRBD1 (5 bases). CDR1 and CDR2 from the germline V gene are GTSNPN and SVGIG (reference sequence). The V end was cut by 2 bases, the J end by 1 base, with 15 bases between. CDR3 size: 17 residues. The CDR3 coding sequence is TGTGCCTGGAGTATGGGACTGACCTTTTCCTATAATTCACCCCTCCACTTT. This codes for CAWSMGLTFSYNSPLHF.

This chain connects TRBV19 to TRBJ2-1; 9 positions agree with TRBD2. Germline CDR1 reads LNHDA; CDR2 reads SQIVND (reference sequence). With V trimmed by 2 bases and J by 9 bases, 8 bases remained unmatched. The length of the CDR3 is 15 residues. The chain's CDR3 is CASSINSGSSSEQFF. The CDR3 region has the DNA TGTGCCAGTAGTATAAATAGCGGGAGTTCGAGTGAGCAGTTCTTC.